The T cell receptor (beta chain) under discussion was sequenced for a study of cytomegalovirus exposure and HLA in healthy donors. Study findings and constraints: In vitro work confirmed that a few CMV-associated chains recognize CMV antigens. An observed cluster of highly shared sequence variants was recorded as a likely sequencing artifact. The authors later found HLA-associated TCR beta chains more clonally expanded than equally common others.

Deletions cut 3 bases from V and 4 bases from J, with 11 bases between. The CDR3 length is 14 residues. CDR1 is SGDLS, CDR2 YYNGEE, per germline. About this clone itself: The antigen is undetermined.

Primers for the PCR totalled 60 Vbeta and 13 Jbeta. Measured with immunoSEQ multiplex PCR; TCRdb has only the in-frame clones, and not every one. The data hold about 150,000 clones, with roughly 86% observed a single time. The V and J genes are TRBV9 and TRBJ1-5, with a tentative D call TRBD1 (6 bases). This sequence was found in a girl aged 10-17 years in good health and CMV-seropositive. Sample: PBMCs. The CDR3 DNA follows: TGTGCCAGCAGCGAAGGGACAAGTAATCAGCCCCAGCATTTT. Translating it yields CASSEGTSNQPQHF.